This T cell receptor beta chain appears in the sequencing data of a study of cytomegalovirus exposure and HLA in healthy donors. Unmatched junction bases numbered 10, after V lost 4 bases and J lost 5 bases. From germline, CDR1 is SGHNT and CDR2 YYREEE (reference sequence). This CDR3 is 15 amino acids long. About this clone itself: The antigen is unknown.

Both 60 Vbeta primers and 13 Jbeta primers went into the PCR. Generated by immunoSEQ multiplex PCR, the TCRdb table keeps only in-frame clones and is missing some. This sample has under 140,000 clones; about 80% occur once, and the top ten carry under 15%. Study results and caveats: Fewer N-insertions than the roughly 630-donor mean were reportedly shown by an Asian-associated ancestry cluster in a later analysis. Highly shared variants forming one cluster were likely a sequencing artifact.

Sequencing was done on a sample of PBMCs. The rearrangement links TRBV5-4 to TRBJ2-7; 9 bases match TRBD2. This TCR was recovered from a man aged 30-40 years in good health and CMV-seropositive. The chain's CDR3 is CASSRDLGLAHEQYF. Here the CDR3 DNA reads TGTGCCAGCAGCCGGGATTTGGGACTAGCCCACGAGCAGTACTTC.